The TCR beta chain under discussion was sequenced for a study of beta chain features in type 1 diabetes. At the level of the study: Sorted cells from all samples, numbering 95 million to 140 million, were examined. Overall study findings and caveats: Shorter TCRB CDR3s, moderately but significantly so, marked every one of the four CD4+ subsets in Type 1 diabetes patients. PCR could preferentially amplify shorter templates, alike in patients and controls. Researchers reported that naive, central memory and Treg TCRB repertoires appeared more similar in patients than in healthy donors.

The CDR3 covers 15 residues. Germline-derived CDR1 and CDR2 are SGHRS and YFSETQ. V lost 0 bases to trimming and J lost 3 bases; unmatched junction nucleotides: 4. The study reverse transcribed the entire isolated RNA, so it sequenced expressed TCRB transcripts. Profiled with immunoSEQ multiplex PCR; TCRdb holds only in-frame clones, not every one. The table shows about 210,000 clones, with 11% occurring only once. Remarks on this clone: Its matching antigen is unknown.

The sequenced sample consisted of central memory CD4+ T cells from blood. This chain connects TRBV5-1 to TRBJ2-5, with TRBD2 matching 8 bases. This TCR was recovered from a man younger than 30 in good health. The CDR3 DNA follows: TGCGCCAGCAGCTTGGCCCCAGCGGGAGAAGAGACCCAGTACTTC. Translated, it gives CASSLAPAGEETQYF.